The 14 T cell receptor beta chains listed next were all sequenced from one sample in a study of HIV-infected patients and healthy controls. cDNA was made from roughly 470 ng RNA using alpha and beta constant primers. Separate chain-specific third strand synthesis with multiplexing indices produced the alpha and beta libraries. TCRdb fed the 5' RACE reads into MiXCR, producing one record per CDR3 protein. Of roughly 20,000 distinct CDR3 sequences listed, under 9.5% were seen once; the top ten hold 21%. Antiretroviral therapy had run roughly three months, about 14 weeks, before follow-up blood collection. No cell fractionation was done, so the repertoire covers all unsorted peripheral blood T cells. Source: blood, taken during antiretroviral therapy. The receptors shown here come from an adult with HIV infection.

This clonotype was observed at least ten times. The chain joins TRBV5-5 to TRBJ2-3; the match to TRBD1 covers 8 bases. The germline gives CDR1 SGHKS, CDR2 YYEKEE (reference sequence). The V segment lost 4 bases and the J segment 2 bases; nucleotides outside the gene matches: 9. The CDR3 runs 16 residues. The CDR3 loop is CASSPLGQALTDTQYF. The CDR3 nucleotides read TGTGCCAGCAGCCCCCTGGGACAGGCCCTCACAGATACGCAGTATTTT. Looking up the rest from reference TRBV5-5 and TRBJ2-3 gives the full variable domain: DAGVTQSPTHLIKTRGQQVTLRCSPISGHKSVSWYQQVLGQGPQFIFQYYEKEERGRGNFPDRFSARQFPNYSSELNVNALLLGDSALYLCASSPLGQALTDTQYFGPGTRLTVL.

In its sample, this clonotype was seen many times. The gene calls are TRBV6-6 and TRBJ2-3; D gene ambiguous. Germline CDR1 reads MNHNY; CDR2 reads SVGAGI (reference sequence). The ends were cut back, 2 bases at V and 0 bases at J, with 6 bases in the middle. CDR3 length: 14 residues. For the CDR3, the DNA is TGTGCCAGCAGTTACGGCTCTAGCACAGATACGCAGTATTTT. It codes for CASSYGSSTDTQYF.

This clonotype was seen repeatedly, ten times or more. J is TRBJ2-1 and V is TRBV28; D remains unclear. The V gene's germline CDR1 is MDHEN and CDR2 SYDVKM. The V gene lost 6 bases and the J gene lost 4 bases, with 7 bases spanning the gap. The CDR3 consists of 12 residues. Written as DNA, the CDR3 is TGTGCCAGCAGCGTCCCTTACAATGAGCAGTTCTTC. This translates into CASSVPYNEQFF.

The sample holds many counts of this clonotype. The chain uses TRBV6-6 and TRBJ2-2; no clear D gene. This CDR3 spans 11 amino acids. Trimming pared 11 bases from V and 3 bases from J, leaving 7 bases between. Germline V CDR1 and CDR2: MNHNY, SVGAGI (reference sequence). In DNA, the CDR3 is TGTGCCGTGGGCGACACCGGGGAGCTGTTTTTT. This translates into CAVGDTGELFF.

This clonotype showed up many times. The genes are TRBV5-6 and TRBJ1-6; D gene ambiguous. The V gene's germline CDR1 is SGHDT and CDR2 YYEEEE. The CDR3 extends over 13 amino acids. V was shortened by 0 bases and J by 13 bases, with 11 bases between the two germline ends. The CDR3 protein is CASSLGRANPLHF. The CDR3 nucleotides are TGTGCCAGCAGCTTGGGTCGGGCGAACCCCCTCCACTTT.

This clonotype was observed at least ten times. The chain joins TRBV7-9 to TRBJ2-1, with 8 nucleotides matching TRBD1. Germline V lookup: CDR1 SEHNR, CDR2 FQNEAQ (reference sequence). The CDR3 spans 14 residues. J lost 7 bases, V lost 5 bases, and 7 bases had no gene match. CDR3 region: CASSLGTGLNEQFF. CDR3 coding DNA: TGTGCCAGCAGCCTAGGGACAGGACTGAATGAGCAGTTCTTC.

This clonotype occurred many times. The chain employs TRBV7-3 and TRBJ2-1; D ambiguous. Germline lookup yields CDR1 SGHTA and CDR2 FQGTGA. The germline V and J ends were trimmed by 5 bases and 4 bases, with 9 bases remaining between them. The CDR3 length is 13 residues. CDR3 DNA sequence: TGTGCCAGCAGCCGTTTTGATTACAATGAGCAGTTCTTC. It translates to CASSRFDYNEQFF. The variable domain in full, with the rest retrieved from reference TRBV7-3 and TRBJ2-1, is GAGVSQTPSNKVTEKGKYVELRCDPISGHTALYWYRQSLGQGPEFLIYFQGTGAADDSGLPNDRFFAVRPEGSVSTLKIQRTERGDSAVYLCASSRFDYNEQFFGPGTRLTVL.

This clonotype was seen many times. The rearrangement uses TRBV7-2 and TRBJ2-7, with a weak D call TRBD1 (6 bases). The CDR3 contains 12 residues. Trimming shortened V by 5 bases and J by 4 bases, and 9 bases separated the two germline ends. The V gene's germline CDR1 is SGHTA and CDR2 FQGNSA. In DNA form, the CDR3 reads TGTGCCAGCAGCACCCAGGGGTACGAGCAGTACTTC. Its protein is CASSTQGYEQYF.

By share of the sample, this clonotype is medium-sized. This chain links TRBV29-1 with TRBJ2-7; 8 bases map to TRBD2. This CDR3 contains 13 residues. CDR1 and CDR2 (germline): SQVTM, ANQGSEA. V was pared by 7 bases and J by 6 bases, with 11 bases of the junction left unmatched. CDR3 protein: CSAKAGVELEQYF. CDR3 in DNA: TGCAGCGCTAAAGCGGGAGTGGAGCTCGAGCAGTACTTC.

This clonotype occurred many times. The rearrangement links TRBV6-1 to TRBJ1-1, with 8 bases matching TRBD1. Per the germline V gene, CDR1 is MNHNS and CDR2 is SASEGT. V lost 5 bases, J lost 6 bases, and 8 bases stayed unmatched. The CDR3 runs 14 residues. Written as DNA, the CDR3 is TGTGCCAGCAGTTCGACAGGGGCGGAAGCTGAAGCTTTCTTT. It encodes CASSSTGAEAEAFF.

Many counts were recorded for this clonotype. The J gene is TRBJ2-2, the V gene TRBV27; D is perhaps TRBD1 (6 bases). CDR3 length: 15 amino acids. Germline loops: CDR1 MNHEY, CDR2 SMNVEV (reference sequence). The V end lost 4 bases, the J end lost 1 base, and 10 bases lay between the germline ends. Here the CDR3 DNA reads TGTGCCAGCAGTTCCCCGGGACAGAACACCGGGGAGCTGTTTTTT. This gives the protein CASSSPGQNTGELFF.

This clonotype is medium-sized (0.01 to 0.1%) within its sample. The rearrangement uses TRBV5-1 and TRBJ1-1; the match to TRBD1 covers 11 bases. CDR1 is SGHRS and CDR2 is YFSETQ in the germline V gene. The CDR3 sequence is 15 residues long. V lost 4 bases and J lost 5; bases outside the gene matches: 7. Written as DNA, the CDR3 is TGCGCCAGCAGCCGGGGGACAGGGGGAAGTACTGAAGCTTTCTTT. It codes for CASSRGTGGSTEAFF.

This clonotype was recorded many times. The V gene is TRBV7-3, the J gene TRBJ1-5, with 8 bases fitting TRBD1. There are 13 residues in the CDR3. V was clipped by 5 bases and J by 5 bases; unmatched bases: 2. Per the germline V gene, CDR1 is SGHTA and CDR2 is FQGTGA. In DNA form, the CDR3 reads TGTGCCAGCAGCCTGGGACAGGATCAGCCCCAGCATTTT. Translating it yields CASSLGQDQPQHF.

This clonotype was counted ten times or more. This chain joins TRBV29-1 and TRBJ2-1; the D is unclear. Germline CDR1 and CDR2: SQVTM and ANQGSEA. V was shortened by 0 bases and J by 8 bases, with 14 bases between the two germline ends. The CDR3 has 14 residues. The CDR3 reads CSVEDFNSPDEQFF. The DNA for the CDR3 is TGCAGCGTTGAAGATTTTAACAGTCCGGATGAGCAGTTCTTC.